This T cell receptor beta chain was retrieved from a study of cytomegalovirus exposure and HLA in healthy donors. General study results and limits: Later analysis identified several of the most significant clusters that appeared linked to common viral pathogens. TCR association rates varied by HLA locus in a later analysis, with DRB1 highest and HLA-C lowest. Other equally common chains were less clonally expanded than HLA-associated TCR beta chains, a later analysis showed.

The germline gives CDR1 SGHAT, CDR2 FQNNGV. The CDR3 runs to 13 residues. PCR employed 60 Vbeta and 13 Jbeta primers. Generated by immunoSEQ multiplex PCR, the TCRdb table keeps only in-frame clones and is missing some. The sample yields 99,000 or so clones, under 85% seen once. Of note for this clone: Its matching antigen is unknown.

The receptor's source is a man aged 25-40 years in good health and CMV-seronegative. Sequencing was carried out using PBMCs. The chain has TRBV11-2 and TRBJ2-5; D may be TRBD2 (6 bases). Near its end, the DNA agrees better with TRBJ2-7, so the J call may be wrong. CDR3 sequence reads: CASSMTSSYEQYF. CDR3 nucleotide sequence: TGTGCCAGCAGCATGACTAGCTCCTACGAGCAGTACTTC.